This T cell receptor (beta chain) is from a study of early T cells in non-severe SARS-CoV-2 infection. This CDR3 spans 12 amino acids. Germline CDR1 is SQVTM and CDR2 is ANQGSEA. V was pared by 6 bases and J by 4 bases, with 12 bases between. TCRdb ran MiXCR on the 5' RACE reads and lists one entry per CDR3 protein. Of approximately 18,000 distinct CDR3 sequences listed, about 5% are singletons. This clonotype was recorded many times. This chain uses TRBV29-1 with TRBJ2-5, with unresolved D. Sequencing used whole blood. This clonotype was obtained from an adult who was a healthcare worker with PCR-confirmed SARS-CoV-2 infection or an uninfected control (not recorded which). The CDR3 coding sequence is TGCAGCGTCGCGCGGACCCCAGAGACCCAGTACTTC. It specifies CSVARTPETQYF.